The clone carrying this TCR beta chain was counted only a few times. The sample originates from a study of cytomegalovirus exposure and HLA in healthy donors. PCR used 60 Vbeta primers and 13 Jbeta primers. Measured with immunoSEQ multiplex PCR; TCRdb has only the in-frame clones, and not every one. The sample records roughly 140,000 clones, less than 85% being singletons. The V end lost 6 bases, the J end lost 2 bases, and 13 bases lay between the germline ends. Germline CDR1 reads MNHEY; CDR2 reads SVGAGI. The CDR3 spans 15 residues. The TCR was taken from a man aged 40-55 years in good health and CMV-seropositive. J is TRBJ2-2 and V is TRBV6-5, with a tentative D call TRBD1 (5 bases). Material: PBMCs. For the CDR3, the DNA is TGTGCCAGCAGCGAGACCAGGGCCAACACCGGGGAGCTGTTTTTT. As protein: CASSETRANTGELFF.